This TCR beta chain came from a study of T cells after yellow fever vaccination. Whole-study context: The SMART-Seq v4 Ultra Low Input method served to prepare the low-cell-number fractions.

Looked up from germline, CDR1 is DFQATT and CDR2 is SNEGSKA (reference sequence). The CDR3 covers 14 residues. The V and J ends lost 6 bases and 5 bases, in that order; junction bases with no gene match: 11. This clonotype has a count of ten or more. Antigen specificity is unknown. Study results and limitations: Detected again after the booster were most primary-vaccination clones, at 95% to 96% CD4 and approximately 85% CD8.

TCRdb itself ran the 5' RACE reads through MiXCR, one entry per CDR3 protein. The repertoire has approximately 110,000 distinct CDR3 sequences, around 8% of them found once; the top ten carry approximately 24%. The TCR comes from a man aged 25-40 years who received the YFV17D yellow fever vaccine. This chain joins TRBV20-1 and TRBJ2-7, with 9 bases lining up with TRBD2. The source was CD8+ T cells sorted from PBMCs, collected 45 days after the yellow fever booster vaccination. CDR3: CSASAGLAGHEQYF. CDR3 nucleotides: TGCAGTGCCTCGGCCGGGCTAGCGGGACACGAGCAGTACTTC.